These 13 T cell receptor beta chains share one sample of origin, sequenced in a study of Graves' ophthalmopathy and Graves' hyperthyroidism. The study amplified TCR beta CDR3 regions using RNA transcripts. HTBI primers primed a first-round RT-PCR, and a second-round multiplex PCR followed. TCRdb analysed the multiplex PCR reads with MiXCR anew, one entry per CDR3 protein. The sample records 230,000 or so distinct CDR3 sequences, about 47% being singletons. Input material: peripheral blood. Receptors were obtained from an adult man with Graves' ophthalmopathy.

V is TRBV10-1 and J is TRBJ2-2; D not certain. Germline CDR1 and CDR2: WNHNN and SYGVQD (reference sequence). CDR3 length: 17 residues. Trimming cost V 0 bases and J 7 bases, with 18 bases left between them. The CDR3 nucleotides read TGCGCCAGCAGTGAGTCGGACCAGGCGTCAAGTGACGGGGAGCTGTTTTTT. Its protein is CASSESDQASSDGELFF.

The chain is built from TRBV20-1 and TRBJ2-7; 7 positions match TRBD1. The germline V gene encodes CDR1 DFQATT and CDR2 SNEGSKA (reference sequence). The CDR3 spans 12 residues. The V segment lost 5 bases and the J segment 7 bases; nucleotides outside the gene matches: 8. DNA of the CDR3: TGCAGTGCTTTAACAGGGGTGGGGGAGCAGTACTTC. Protein: CSALTGVGEQYF.

This clonotype was found a few times. V is TRBV25-1 and J is TRBJ1-3; no definite D call. Germline V gene lookup returns CDR1 MGHDK and CDR2 SYGVNS. V gave up 3 bases and J gave up 0 bases, with 9 bases separating them. CDR3 length: 15 amino acids. CDR3: CASSEGLSSGNTIYF. As DNA, the CDR3 is TGTGCCAGCAGTGAGGGCCTATCCTCTGGAAACACCATATATTTT.

The rearrangement uses TRBV13 and TRBJ1-3, with no clear D. Germline V gives CDR1 PRHDT, CDR2 FYEKMQ (reference sequence). CDR3 length: 16 amino acids. Trimming cost V 5 bases and J 0 bases, with 14 bases left between them. Here the CDR3 reads CASSPSPTGSGNTIYF. CDR3 DNA sequence: TGTGCCAGCAGCCCCTCCCCTACCGGCTCTGGAAACACCATATATTTT.

This clonotype was found a few times. The gene calls are TRBV10-3 and TRBJ1-2, with D possibly TRBD1 on 6 matching bases. CDR3 size: 13 residues. The germline V gene encodes CDR1 ENHRY and CDR2 SYGVKD. V shed 6 bases and J shed 5 bases, with 13 bases lying between them. CDR3 protein: CAIRESGVYGYTF. The CDR3, as DNA: TGTGCCATCAGAGAATCAGGGGTTTATGGCTACACCTTC.

This chain uses TRBV5-1 with TRBJ1-5; perhaps TRBD1 as D (6 bases). CDR1 and CDR2 (germline): SGHRS, YFSETQ. The length of the CDR3 is 13 residues. Between the trimmed V and J ends, which lost 3 bases and 6 bases, there was a span of 10 bases. CDR3 region: CASSSQQGQPQHF. The CDR3 DNA sequence: TGCGCCAGCAGCTCTCAACAGGGTCAGCCCCAGCATTTT. Supplemented by reference TRBV5-1 and TRBJ1-5, the full variable domain reads KAGVTQTPRYLIKTRGQQVTLSCSPISGHRSVSWYQQTPGQGLQFLFEYFSETQRNKGNFPGRFSGRQFSNSRSEMNVSTLELGDSALYLCASSSQQGQPQHFGDGTRLSIL.

This clonotype was found a few times. The chain joins TRBV28 to TRBJ2-7, with TRBD1 matching 9 bases. Germline V gene sequence: CDR1 MDHEN, CDR2 SYDVKM. The V gene end was trimmed by 3 bases and the J gene end by 5 bases; junction bases not matched to a gene: 8. The CDR3 spans 15 residues. This CDR3 reads CASSLTGGLSDEQYF. CDR3 nucleotide sequence: TGTGCCAGCAGTTTGACAGGGGGATTATCTGACGAGCAGTACTTC.

This clonotype was found many times. CDR3 loop: CATPRTTNEKLFF. The DNA for the CDR3 is TGTGCCACCCCCAGGACGACCAATGAAAAACTGTTTTTT. V is TRBV24-1 and J is TRBJ1-4; D call uncertain. Per germline, CDR1 KGHDR and CDR2 SFDVKD. The CDR3 is 13 residues long. The germline V and J ends were trimmed by 9 bases and 5 bases, with 12 bases remaining between them.

About this clonotype itself: It is likely a read error, because the conserved phenylalanine at the end of the CDR3 is missing. The DNA is omitted, as the CDR3 cannot be located on it reliably, and the CDR3 follows TCRdb's listing. The CDR3 is CASSHPGLAG. V usage is TRBV11-2 and J usage is TRBJ2-7; TRBD2, the table's D call, was not compared with the DNA. Looked up from germline, CDR1 is SGHAT and CDR2 is FQNNGV. The CDR3 is 10 residues long, counting both termini.

V gene TRBV15 combines with J gene TRBJ2-2, with 10 bases identical to TRBD1. The germline gives CDR1 LNHNV, CDR2 YYDKDF (reference sequence). This CDR3 comprises 15 residues. Trimming at V came to 5 bases and at J to 6 bases, leaving 6 bases not matched to a gene. The CDR3 nucleotides are TGTGCCACCAGCCCAGGGACAGGGGATGCCGGGGAGCTGTTTTTT. Translating it yields CATSPGTGDAGELFF.

The V gene is TRBV14, the J gene TRBJ2-3; 8 nucleotides agree with TRBD1. Trimming cost V 5 bases and J 1 base; bases outside gene matches: 8. Germline V CDR1 and CDR2: SGHDN, FVKESK. The CDR3 loop spans 16 amino acids. CDR3 sequence: CASSKRPGQGTDTQYF. CDR3 bases: TGTGCCAGCAGCAAACGACCGGGACAGGGCACAGATACGCAGTATTTT.

This clonotype showed up many times. As DNA, the CDR3 is TGCAGCGTTGATACGCCGTTCGAGCAGTACTTC. It specifies CSVDTPFEQYF. The V and J genes are TRBV29-1 and TRBJ2-7; D remains unclear. CDR1 is SQVTM and CDR2 is ANQGSEA in the germline V gene. V was shortened by 3 bases and J by 6 bases, with 9 bases between the two germline ends. This CDR3 spans 11 amino acids.

To note about this clonotype: A read error may account for a junction end that differs from germline. The genes are TRBV7-7 and TRBJ2-5; 14 bases align to TRBD2. The CDR3 has 16 residues. The germline V gene encodes CDR1 SSHAT and CDR2 FNYEAQ (reference sequence). CDR3 in DNA: TGTGCTAGCAGCAAGACTAGCGGGAGGGCCGAAGAGACCCAGTACTTC. This translates into CASSKTSGRAEETQYF.